This T cell receptor beta chain was obtained from a study of T cell responses to AZD1222 COVID-19 vaccine. The CDR3 is made up of 14 amino acids. Germline loops: CDR1 SGHDT, CDR2 YYEEEE. Trimming at V came to 4 bases and at J to 6 bases, leaving 9 bases not matched to a gene. For this clone: Its specificity is unknown.

Study results and limitations: With dominance at 160-218 and 743-854, vaccine-associated CD4 TCRs spanned spike. At study baseline, merely several AZD1222 recipients were seropositive.

The protocol was immunoSEQ multiplex PCR, while the TCRdb copy is restricted to in-frame clones and leaves out a portion. The sample yields approximately 79,000 clones, 75% to 90% seen once. The receptor's source is an adult in good health. J is TRBJ2-7 and V is TRBV5-6; 8 nucleotides agree with TRBD2. The starting material was peripheral blood, obtained on day 0 of AZD1222 vaccination. For the CDR3, the DNA is TGTGCCAGCAGCCTTACGGGACTAGTATCCGAGCAGTACTTC. It specifies CASSLTGLVSEQYF.